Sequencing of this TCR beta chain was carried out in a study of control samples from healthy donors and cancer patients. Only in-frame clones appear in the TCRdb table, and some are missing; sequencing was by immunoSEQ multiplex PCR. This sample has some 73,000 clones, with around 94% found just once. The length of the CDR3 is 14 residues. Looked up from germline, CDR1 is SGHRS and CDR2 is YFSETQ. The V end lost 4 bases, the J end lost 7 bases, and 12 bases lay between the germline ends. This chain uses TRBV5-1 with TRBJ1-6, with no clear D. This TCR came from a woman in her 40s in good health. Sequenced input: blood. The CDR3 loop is CASSPSHSNSPLHF. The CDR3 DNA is TGCGCCAGCAGCCCTTCTCACTCAAATTCACCCCTCCACTTT.